The clone carrying this TCR beta chain has more than one count but fewer than ten. Trimming left V 5 bases short and J 5 bases short, with 21 bases between. CDR1 is SEHNR and CDR2 is FQNEAQ in the germline V gene (reference sequence). The CDR3 runs 17 residues. The data belong to a study of T cell repertoires in cytomegalovirus infection. TCRdb re-derived calls from the reads in MiXCR, one entry per CDR3 protein. The table records approximately 160,000 distinct CDR3 sequences, approximately 17% of them present only once. The sequencing sample was made of CD8+ T cells from PBMCs. This chain links TRBV7-9 with TRBJ2-2; D perhaps matches TRBD1 (6 bases). This clonotype was obtained from a human donor in good health (CMV status not recorded). Some clones in this sample may be carry-over from other donors' samples. The CDR3 nucleotides read TGTGCCAGCAGCGCGACCGTTGACAGGACCGGAACCGGGGAGCTGTTTTTT. This codes for CASSATVDRTGTGELFF.